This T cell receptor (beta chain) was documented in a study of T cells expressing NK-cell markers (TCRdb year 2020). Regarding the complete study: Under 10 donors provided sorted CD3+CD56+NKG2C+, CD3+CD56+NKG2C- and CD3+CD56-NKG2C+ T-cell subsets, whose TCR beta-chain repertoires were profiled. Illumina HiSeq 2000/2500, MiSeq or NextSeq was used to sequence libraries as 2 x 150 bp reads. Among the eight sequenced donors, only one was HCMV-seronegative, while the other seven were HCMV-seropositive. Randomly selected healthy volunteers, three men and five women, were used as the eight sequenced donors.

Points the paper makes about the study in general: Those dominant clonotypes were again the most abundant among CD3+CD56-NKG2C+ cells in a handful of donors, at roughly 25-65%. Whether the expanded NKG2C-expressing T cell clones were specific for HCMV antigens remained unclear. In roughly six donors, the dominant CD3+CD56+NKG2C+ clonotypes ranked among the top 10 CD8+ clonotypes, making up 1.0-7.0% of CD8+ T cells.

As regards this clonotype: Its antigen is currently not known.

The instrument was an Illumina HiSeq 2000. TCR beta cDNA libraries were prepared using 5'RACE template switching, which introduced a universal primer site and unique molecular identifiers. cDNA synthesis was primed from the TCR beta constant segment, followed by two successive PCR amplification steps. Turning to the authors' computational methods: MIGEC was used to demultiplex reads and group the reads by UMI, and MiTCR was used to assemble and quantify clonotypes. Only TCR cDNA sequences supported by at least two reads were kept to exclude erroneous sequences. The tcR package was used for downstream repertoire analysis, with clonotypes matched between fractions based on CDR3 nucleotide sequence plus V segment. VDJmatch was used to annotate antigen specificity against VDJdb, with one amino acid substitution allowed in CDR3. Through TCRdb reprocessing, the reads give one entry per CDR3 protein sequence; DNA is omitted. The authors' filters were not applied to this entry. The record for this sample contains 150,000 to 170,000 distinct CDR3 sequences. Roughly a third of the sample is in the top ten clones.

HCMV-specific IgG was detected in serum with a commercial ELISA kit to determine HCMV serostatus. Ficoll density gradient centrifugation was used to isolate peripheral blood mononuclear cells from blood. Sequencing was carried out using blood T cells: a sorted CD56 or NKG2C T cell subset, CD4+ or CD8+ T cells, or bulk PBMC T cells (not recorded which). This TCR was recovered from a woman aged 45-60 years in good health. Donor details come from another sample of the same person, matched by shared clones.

For the CDR3, the sequence is CASSPWTGDDYGYTF. This chain is built from TRBV7-6 and TRBJ1-2; absent DNA, TCRdb's TRBD1 call cannot be checked. CDR3 length: 15 amino acids, cysteine to phenylalanine. The entry carries no DNA sequence. From the germline V gene, CDR1 is SGHVS and CDR2 is FNYEAQ.